Listed here are 20 T cell receptor beta chains from one sample, sequenced in a study of shared clonotypes between healthy human individuals. Profiled with immunoSEQ multiplex PCR; TCRdb holds only in-frame clones, not every one. The table lists 2.5 million or so clones, more than 80% of them singletons. The specimen was naive CD4+ T cells sorted from blood. Subset meaning: CD45RA+ positively selected. These receptors all come from a man younger than 35 in good health.

About this clone itself: The sample holds other DNA sequences that translate to the same CDR3. V is TRBV6-6 and J is TRBJ2-7, with TRBD2 identical over 8 bases. V gave up 0 bases and J gave up 0 bases; unmatched junction bases: 1. The CDR3 length is 15 residues. Per germline, CDR1 MNHNY and CDR2 SVGAGI (reference sequence). In DNA, the CDR3 is TGTGCCAGCAGTTACTCCCTAGCGGGCTCCTACGAGCAGTACTTC. It is translated as CASSYSLAGSYEQYF.

The chain carries TRBV7-8 and TRBJ2-3; unclear D gene. The V and J ends lost 2 bases and 2 bases respectively, with 8 bases between them. The CDR3 contains 14 residues. Germline V CDR1 and CDR2: SGHVS, FQNEAQ. In nucleotides, the CDR3 is TGTGCCAGCAGCTTAACTACCCCCACAGATACGCAGTATTTT. Its protein product is CASSLTTPTDTQYF. Together with reference TRBV7-8 and TRBJ2-3, the CDR3 gives the full variable domain: GAGVSQSPRYKVAKRGQDVALRCDPISGHVSLFWYQQALGQGPEFLTYFQNEAQLDKSGLPSDRFFAERPEGSVSTLKIQRTQQEDSAVYLCASSLTTPTDTQYFGPGTRLTVL.

The chain joins TRBV7-3 to TRBJ2-1, with 7 positions matching TRBD2. V was pared by 1 base and J by 4 bases, with 4 bases of the junction left unmatched. Germline CDR1 reads SGHTA; CDR2 reads FQGTGA. There are 15 residues in the CDR3. CDR3 nucleotide sequence: TGTGCCAGCAGCTTAATCGCGGGGGATTACAATGAGCAGTTCTTC. Amino acids: CASSLIAGDYNEQFF. The complete variable domain, with remaining parts taken from reference TRBV7-3 and TRBJ2-1, reads GAGVSQTPSNKVTEKGKYVELRCDPISGHTALYWYRQSLGQGPEFLIYFQGTGAADDSGLPNDRFFAVRPEGSVSTLKIQRTERGDSAVYLCASSLIAGDYNEQFFGPGTRLTVL.

V gene TRBV10-3 combines with J gene TRBJ2-1; D could derive from TRBD1 or TRBD2 (8 bases each). The CDR3 runs 16 residues. V dropped 5 bases and J dropped 3 bases, with 17 bases sitting between them. CDR1 is ENHRY and CDR2 is SYGVKD in the germline V gene. The CDR3 loop reads CAISNRGGTGYNEQFF. In nucleotides, the CDR3 is TGTGCCATCAGTAACCGCGGGGGGACAGGCTACAATGAGCAGTTCTTC.

The chain joins TRBV11-1 to TRBJ2-5; possibly TRBD1 for D (5 bases). Germline V lookup: CDR1 SGHAT, CDR2 FQDESV (reference sequence). Trimming pared 5 bases from V and 2 bases from J, leaving 12 bases between. The CDR3 is made up of 14 amino acids. This CDR3 is CASSPTTGQETQYF. DNA for the CDR3: TGTGCCAGCAGCCCCACTACAGGTCAAGAGACCCAGTACTTC.

The CDR3 nucleotides are TGCGCCAGCAGCCCGGGAGGGGGGCCGACTGAAGCTTTCTTT. As protein: CASSPGGGPTEAFF. The gene calls are TRBV5-1 and TRBJ1-1, with a possible D match to TRBD1 (6 bases). Germline V lookup: CDR1 SGHRS, CDR2 YFSETQ. V lost 4 bases and J lost 5, with 15 bases in between. CDR3 length equals 14 residues.

V gene TRBV28 combines with J gene TRBJ1-1; D remains unclear. V was shortened by 8 bases and J by 0 bases, with 13 bases between the two germline ends. In germline, CDR1 is MDHEN, CDR2 SYDVKM. The CDR3 consists of 14 residues. CDR3 in amino acids: CASGRTALNTEAFF. As DNA, the CDR3 is TGTGCCAGCGGACGGACGGCGTTGAACACTGAAGCTTTCTTT.

This rearrangement joins TRBV30 to TRBJ1-4; TRBD1 aligns across 7 bases. Losses at the gene ends were 1 base for V and 10 bases for J; bases not matched to a gene: 3. Germline V gene data show CDR1 as GTSNPN and CDR2 as SVGIG (reference sequence). This CDR3 comprises 12 residues. In DNA, the CDR3 is TGTGCCTGGAGTGCAGGGGGAAGAAAACTGTTTTTT. Its translation is CAWSAGGRKLFF.

This clone was counted only a few times. The chain has TRBV10-3 and TRBJ1-1; D might be TRBD1 (5 bases). The CDR3 extends over 16 amino acids. The ends were cut back, 3 bases at V and 5 bases at J, with 19 bases in the middle. Germline V lookup: CDR1 ENHRY, CDR2 SYGVKD. The CDR3 region is CAISDLGPGGGTEAFF. The CDR3 coding sequence is TGTGCCATCAGTGATCTGGGACCCGGGGGGGGTACTGAAGCTTTCTTT.

This clone was recorded once. This chain links TRBV25-1 with TRBJ1-4; TRBD1 matches at 7 bases. V was pared by 8 bases and J by 8 bases, with 11 bases of the junction left unmatched. The CDR3 totals 14 residues. Per the germline V gene, CDR1 is MGHDK and CDR2 is SYGVNS. For the CDR3, the DNA is TGTGCCAGCGGGCAAATCGGGACAGACGAAAAACTGTTTTTT. Protein: CASGQIGTDEKLFF.

The chain recombines TRBV2 with TRBJ2-3; D call uncertain. CDR1 SNHLY and CDR2 FYNNEI come from the germline V gene. Deletions cut 11 bases from V and 0 bases from J, with 15 bases between. CDR3 length: 14 amino acids. CDR3 protein: CAASKGVSTDTQYF. In DNA, the CDR3 is TGTGCCGCCTCAAAGGGCGTTAGCACAGATACGCAGTATTTT. Full variable domain (missing parts from reference TRBV2 and TRBJ2-3): EPEVTQTPSHQVTQMGQEVILRCVPISNHLYFYWYRQILGQKVEFLVSFYNNEISEKSEIFDDQFSVERPDGSNFTLKIRSTKLEDSAMYFCAASKGVSTDTQYFGPGTRLTVL.

Details on this clone: In the same sample, other DNA sequences code for this CDR3. The chain combines TRBV6-6 with TRBJ1-1; D is unclear. The CDR3 is 11 residues long. V lost 6 bases, J lost 2 bases, and 4 bases lay in between. The germline V gene encodes CDR1 MNHNY and CDR2 SVGAGI (reference sequence). CDR3 amino acids: CASSRNTEAFF. CDR3 DNA: TGTGCCAGCAGCAGAAACACTGAAGCTTTCTTT.

The V gene is TRBV2, the J gene TRBJ2-2; 7 bases map to TRBD1. The germline gives CDR1 SNHLY, CDR2 FYNNEI. This CDR3 has 16 residues. Trimming removed 9 bases from V and 1 base from J; junction bases left unmatched: 11. This chain's CDR3 is CASSRRGLLNTGELFF. The DNA of the CDR3 is TGTGCCAGTTCGAGAAGGGGGCTCCTGAACACCGGGGAGCTGTTTTTT.

This clone was detected once. Other DNA sequences from this sample encode an identical CDR3 as well. J is TRBJ2-2 and V is TRBV18; D gene ambiguous. The CDR3 is 13 residues long. From germline, CDR1 is KGHSH and CDR2 LQKENI. V was trimmed by 2 bases and J by 4 bases, leaving 5 bases between them. The CDR3 region is CASSPEGTGELFF. The CDR3 DNA is TGTGCCAGCTCACCAGAAGGCACCGGGGAGCTGTTTTTT.

This sequence joins TRBV13 and TRBJ2-7; 7 bases are shared with TRBD1. This CDR3 contains 19 residues. CDR1 and CDR2 (germline): PRHDT, FYEKMQ (reference sequence). V dropped 5 bases and J dropped 6; count of bases not matched to a gene: 25. The CDR3 spells CASSSKTEGGPVLRSEQYF. The CDR3 coding sequence is TGTGCCAGCAGCAGTAAAACCGAAGGGGGCCCAGTACTGAGAAGCGAGCAGTACTTC.

The chain employs TRBV7-3 and TRBJ1-6; D perhaps matches TRBD1 (5 bases). Germline assignment: CDR1 SGHTA and CDR2 FQGTGA. The CDR3 has 13 amino acids. The V gene lost 1 base and the J gene lost 10 bases, with 8 bases spanning the gap. CDR3 amino acids: CASSLMRGSPLHF. The CDR3 nucleotides read TGTGCCAGCAGCTTAATGCGGGGGTCACCCCTCCACTTT.

V and J are TRBV5-1 and TRBJ2-2, with unresolved D. V was cut by 1 base and J by 6 bases, with 13 bases left in between. This CDR3 is 15 amino acids long. CDR1 is SGHRS and CDR2 is YFSETQ in the germline V gene. CDR3 nucleotide sequence: TGCGCCAGCAGCTTGATCTCCTCGAGCGCCGGGGAGCTGTTTTTT. Translated: CASSLISSSAGELFF.

CDR3 amino acids: CASTTGVPASYTF. The CDR3 DNA reads TGTGCCAGCACCACAGGGGTTCCTGCTAGCTACACCTTC. V and J are TRBV6-5 and TRBJ1-2; 7 nucleotides align to TRBD1. Looked up from germline, CDR1 is MNHEY and CDR2 is SVGAGI. V trimming: 7 bases; J trimming: 9 bases; junction bases outside the gene matches: 11. This CDR3 has 13 amino acids.

There are a few counts of this clone. This rearrangement joins TRBV9 to TRBJ2-2, with TRBD2 as a possible D gene (6 bases). V lost 3 bases, J lost 4 bases, and 10 bases lay in between. The CDR3 spans 14 residues. Germline V gives CDR1 SGDLS, CDR2 YYNGEE. CDR3 nucleotide sequence: TGTGCCAGCAGCGCTAGCGCGACCACCGGGGAGCTGTTTTTT. Protein product: CASSASATTGELFF.

The V and J genes are TRBV5-1 and TRBJ2-2; 7 bases agree with TRBD2. Germline trimming cut 3 bases from V and 0 bases from J; bases unmatched to any gene: 5. The CDR3 spans 16 residues. Germline assignment: CDR1 SGHRS and CDR2 YFSETQ. The CDR3 DNA follows: TGCGCCAGCAGCTCGACTAGCTTGGCGAACACCGGGGAGCTGTTTTTT. Its translation is CASSSTSLANTGELFF. Full variable domain (missing parts from reference TRBV5-1 and TRBJ2-2): KAGVTQTPRYLIKTRGQQVTLSCSPISGHRSVSWYQQTPGQGLQFLFEYFSETQRNKGNFPGRFSGRQFSNSRSEMNVSTLELGDSALYLCASSSTSLANTGELFFGEGSRLTVL.